This TCR beta chain was profiled in a study of radiotherapy plus CTLA-4 blockade in lung cancer. Focal radiation with ipilimumab CTLA-4 blockade was given to patients with chemo-refractory metastatic non-small-cell lung cancer. Sequencing was performed with immunoSEQ multiplex PCR; in TCRdb, only in-frame clones are kept and a portion is missing. The repertoire holds over 100,000 clones, with 85% to 90% as singletons. Trimming pared 2 bases from V and 0 bases from J, leaving 9 bases between. This CDR3 comprises 15 residues. Germline values: CDR1 SGHRS, CDR2 YFSETQ. The clonotype originates from a human donor with non-small cell lung cancer that progressed on radiotherapy plus ipilimumab. The sample in question was peripheral blood, obtained from a patient treated with radiotherapy plus ipilimumab. The chain couples TRBV5-1 to TRBJ2-1; perhaps TRBD2 as D (6 bases). CDR3 sequence: CASSFRESSYNEQFF. The CDR3 DNA reads as TGCGCCAGCAGCTTCCGGGAGAGCTCCTACAATGAGCAGTTCTTC.